These 27 T cell receptor beta chains were sequenced from one sample in a study of shared clonotypes between healthy human individuals. CD45RO-negative, CCR7-positively selected cells formed the naive CD8 fraction, excluding terminally differentiated effector memory CD45RA+ cells. Generated by immunoSEQ multiplex PCR, the TCRdb table keeps only in-frame clones and is missing some. Among about 2,100,000 clones listed, roughly 91% were seen once. Material: naive CD8+ T cells from PBMCs. Receptor source: a man aged 18-30 years in good health. Some clones in this sample may be carry-over from other donors' samples.

The chain links TRBV27 to TRBJ2-7; 9 nucleotides align to TRBD1. From germline, CDR1 is MNHEY and CDR2 SMNVEV (reference sequence). The CDR3 is made up of 15 amino acids. Trimming took 6 bases from V and 4 from J; bases not matched to a gene: 10. CDR3 nucleotides: TGTGCCAGCAGCCCCCACAGGGACAGGGCATACGAGCAGTACTTC. Translating it yields CASSPHRDRAYEQYF.

The chain links TRBV7-9 to TRBJ2-1; 11 positions agree with TRBD2. The V gene end was trimmed by 5 bases and the J gene end by 9 bases; junction bases not matched to a gene: 12. Germline V gene sequence: CDR1 SEHNR, CDR2 FQNEAQ (reference sequence). The CDR3 consists of 16 residues. CDR3 DNA sequence: TGTGCCAGCAGCCCCCTTAGCGGGAGGGCCATAGGTGAGCAGTTCTTC. Translation gives CASSPLSGRAIGEQFF.

The rearrangement uses TRBV2 and TRBJ1-1; no clear D gene. The V and J ends lost 11 bases and 0 bases respectively, with 7 bases between them. CDR1 is SNHLY and CDR2 is FYNNEI in the germline V gene. The CDR3 is made up of 11 amino acids. CDR3 residues: CARKLNTEAFF. The CDR3 DNA sequence: TGTGCCCGAAAGTTGAACACTGAAGCTTTCTTT.

This chain connects TRBV13 to TRBJ2-1; 10 bases line up with TRBD2. The V gene end was trimmed by 0 bases and the J gene end by 7 bases; junction bases not matched to a gene: 6. The CDR3 length is 16 residues. The germline CDR1 and CDR2 sequences are PRHDT and FYEKMQ (reference sequence). The CDR3 protein is CASSLGRASGSNEQFF. The CDR3 DNA is TGTGCCAGCAGCTTAGGGCGGGCTAGCGGGAGTAATGAGCAGTTCTTC.

V is TRBV14 and J is TRBJ2-7; D possibly corresponds to TRBD2 (6 bases). V lost 4 bases and J lost 2, with 12 bases in between. In germline, CDR1 is SGHDN, CDR2 FVKESK. The CDR3 is 14 amino acids. The CDR3 DNA is TGTGCCAGCAGCCGCTGGGGGGAAACCTACGAGCAGTACTTC. This translates into CASSRWGETYEQYF.

The chain employs TRBV9 and TRBJ2-7; the D gene is possibly TRBD1 (5 bases). The CDR3 runs to 15 residues. The V gene's germline CDR1 is SGDLS and CDR2 YYNGEE. Between the trimmed V and J ends, which lost 4 bases and 6 bases, there was a span of 20 bases. The CDR3 loop is CASSPSGREGREQYF. DNA for the CDR3: TGTGCCAGCAGCCCTAGTGGCAGGGAAGGGCGCGAGCAGTACTTC.

This chain joins TRBV4-1 and TRBJ2-7; no clear D. In germline, CDR1 is MGHRA, CDR2 YSYEKL. With 4 bases removed from V and 0 bases from J, the gap between germline ends came to 13 bases. This CDR3 contains 15 residues. The CDR3 DNA sequence: TGCGCCAGCAGCCGTACCTCCGACCTCTCCTACGAGCAGTACTTC. As protein: CASSRTSDLSYEQYF.

The rearrangement uses TRBV7-8 and TRBJ2-7, with 9 bases matching TRBD2. The trim removed 2 bases at V and 4 bases at J, leaving 6 bases unmatched. The CDR3 sequence is 15 residues long. The germline CDR1 and CDR2 sequences are SGHVS and FQNEAQ. The CDR3 bases are TGTGCCAGCAGCTTAAGGGCCGCGGGAGGGTACGAGCAGTACTTC. Its protein is CASSLRAAGGYEQYF.

The rearrangement uses TRBV2 and TRBJ2-7; 10 bases agree with TRBD1. Germline V lookup: CDR1 SNHLY, CDR2 FYNNEI. Trimming took 6 bases from V and 5 from J; bases not matched to a gene: 7. This CDR3 is 14 amino acids long. CDR3 in amino acids: CASSDRGRVDEQYF. Written as DNA, the CDR3 is TGTGCCAGCAGCGACAGGGGGCGAGTCGACGAGCAGTACTTC.

V usage is TRBV7-3 and J usage is TRBJ2-7; D is uncertain. The CDR3 loop spans 15 amino acids. V shed 5 bases and J shed 1 base, with 15 bases lying between them. Germline CDR1 SGHTA, CDR2 FQGTGA. Here the CDR3 reads CASSATSDVSYEQYF. Here the CDR3 DNA reads TGTGCCAGCAGCGCGACATCGGACGTTTCCTACGAGCAGTACTTC.

The chain joins TRBV6-1 to TRBJ2-2; the D is unclear. CDR1 MNHNS and CDR2 SASEGT come from the germline V gene. Between the trimmed V and J ends, which lost 10 bases and 3 bases, there was a span of 12 bases. The CDR3 sequence is 13 residues long. Here the CDR3 DNA reads TGTGCCATGGGGTTTCGGGACACCGGGGAGCTGTTTTTT. This encodes CAMGFRDTGELFF.

The chain couples TRBV10-3 to TRBJ1-1; D is possibly TRBD1 (6 bases). Per the germline V gene, CDR1 is ENHRY and CDR2 is SYGVKD. V lost 9 bases and J 4 bases, leaving 24 bases between the germline ends. This CDR3 spans 16 amino acids. The CDR3 loop is CAIARGILGLGTEAFF. Here the CDR3 DNA reads TGTGCCATAGCGAGGGGGATCTTGGGCCTGGGCACTGAAGCTTTCTTT.

The V call is TRBV2, the J call TRBJ1-1; the D is unclear. The CDR3 runs 13 residues. The V end lost 2 bases, the J end lost 1 base, and 5 bases lay between the germline ends. Germline V gene sequence: CDR1 SNHLY, CDR2 FYNNEI. CDR3 protein: CASSEMRNTEAFF. For the CDR3, the DNA is TGTGCCAGCAGTGAAATGAGGAACACTGAAGCTTTCTTT.

The V call is TRBV5-8, the J call TRBJ2-7; D unresolved. This CDR3 contains 14 residues. Germline CDR1 and CDR2: SGHTS and YDEGEE. V gave up 0 bases and J gave up 0 bases, with 7 bases separating them. CDR3 nucleotide sequence: TGTGCCAGCAGCTTGGGTCGCGGCTCCTACGAGCAGTACTTC. It yields the protein CASSLGRGSYEQYF.

This rearrangement joins TRBV28 to TRBJ2-5, with 7 bases fitting TRBD2. The J call may be incorrect, as the DNA end agrees better with TRBJ2-7. The CDR3 runs to 14 residues. CDR1 is MDHEN, CDR2 SYDVKM, per germline. CDR3: CASSGPAGDYEQYF. The CDR3 nucleotides read TGTGCCAGCAGTGGCCCCGCGGGAGACTACGAGCAGTACTTC.

The CDR3 loop reads CASSSTGPHEQYF. In nucleotides, the CDR3 is TGTGCCAGCAGCTCGACGGGACCACACGAGCAGTACTTC. The rearrangement links TRBV5-4 to TRBJ2-7; D may match TRBD1 or TRBD2 (5 bases each). CDR1 and CDR2 (germline): SGHNT, YYREEE (reference sequence). The CDR3 is 13 residues long. V shed 3 bases and J shed 5 bases, with 12 bases lying between them.

V usage is TRBV25-1 and J usage is TRBJ1-3, with D uncertain. Germline CDR1 reads MGHDK; CDR2 reads SYGVNS. The CDR3 contains 16 residues. The germline V and J ends were trimmed by 0 bases and 2 bases, with 11 bases remaining between them. The CDR3 DNA sequence: TGTGCCAGCAGTGAATACGGGGAGGCGGCTGGAAACACCATATATTTT. It is translated as CASSEYGEAAGNTIYF.

This clone was seen just once. The chain links TRBV5-1 to TRBJ2-6; 10 positions match TRBD2. Germline assignment: CDR1 SGHRS and CDR2 YFSETQ. V dropped 4 bases and J dropped 4; count of bases not matched to a gene: 11. The CDR3 is 18 amino acids. CDR3 region: CASSHGTSASPGANVLTF. The DNA of the CDR3 is TGCGCCAGCAGCCATGGGACTAGCGCGTCCCCCGGGGCCAACGTCCTGACTTTC.

The chain carries TRBV7-9 and TRBJ2-7; TRBD1 might be the D (6 bases). The CDR3 is made up of 13 amino acids. The germline V gene encodes CDR1 SEHNR and CDR2 FQNEAQ (reference sequence). The V and J ends lost 6 bases and 5 bases respectively, with 14 bases between them. CDR3 residues: CASSRTGPNEQYF. The CDR3 DNA follows: TGTGCCAGCAGTAGAACAGGGCCCAACGAGCAGTACTTC.

The chain combines TRBV5-1 with TRBJ2-1, with a possible D match to TRBD2 (5 bases). The CDR3 is 17 amino acids. Per the germline V gene, CDR1 is SGHRS and CDR2 is YFSETQ. V dropped 2 bases and J dropped 4 bases, with 19 bases sitting between them. The DNA of the CDR3 is TGCGCCAGCAGCTTCTTCAGCGGCCCTAACGTTTACAATGAGCAGTTCTTC. Translated, it gives CASSFFSGPNVYNEQFF.

The rearrangement uses TRBV6-5 and TRBJ1-2; D is undetermined. CDR3 length equals 13 residues. Trimming left V 6 bases short and J 8 bases short, with 16 bases between. Germline V gene lookup returns CDR1 MNHEY and CDR2 SVGAGI. CDR3 coding DNA: TGTGCCAGCAGCTATACTAACATGGGGGGCTACACCTTC. This translates into CASSYTNMGGYTF.

The chain joins TRBV29-1 to TRBJ2-3, with TRBD2 matching 8 bases. CDR1 and CDR2 (germline): SQVTM, ANQGSEA. Unmatched junction bases numbered 9, after V lost 4 bases and J lost 6 bases. There are 14 residues in the CDR3. The chain's CDR3 is CSVGLAGEVDTQYF. In DNA, the CDR3 is TGCAGCGTTGGGCTAGCGGGCGAGGTGGATACGCAGTATTTT.

The gene calls are TRBV4-2 and TRBJ2-3, with 16 bases that match TRBD2. This CDR3 comprises 22 residues. After removal of 4 bases from V and 2 bases from J, the junction contained 18 bases not matched to a gene. Germline values: CDR1 LGHNA, CDR2 YNFKEQ. The CDR3 DNA sequence: TGTGCCAGCAGCCCACAAGATGGATTGGGACTAGCGGGAGGGGTTTTCACAGATACGCAGTATTTT. Translation gives CASSPQDGLGLAGGVFTDTQYF.

CDR3 nucleotide sequence: TGTGCCAGCAGTTTGTACGGAGAGTTAGCCAAAAACATTCAGTACTTC. This encodes CASSLYGELAKNIQYF. This chain joins TRBV27 and TRBJ2-4; D gene ambiguous. Germline lookup yields CDR1 MNHEY and CDR2 SMNVEV (reference sequence). This CDR3 has 16 amino acids. With 3 bases removed from V and 0 bases from J, the gap between germline ends came to 12 bases.

The sample holds a few counts of this clone. Other DNA sequences in the same sample also yield this CDR3. The chain couples TRBV7-9 to TRBJ1-1; the D is unclear. This CDR3 has 11 amino acids. V shed 6 bases and J shed 6 bases, with 8 bases lying between them. Germline assignment: CDR1 SEHNR and CDR2 FQNEAQ (reference sequence). The CDR3 sequence is CASSPGPEAFF. Here the CDR3 DNA reads TGTGCCAGCAGTCCCGGGCCTGAAGCTTTCTTT.

This chain links TRBV9 with TRBJ1-2; TRBD1 matches at 7 bases. The CDR3 contains 16 residues. CDR1 and CDR2 from the germline V gene are SGDLS and YYNGEE. With 0 bases clipped from V and 4 bases from J, the junction kept 9 bases outside the gene matches. For the CDR3, the DNA is TGTGCCAGCAGCGTAGATCACAGGGACAGTCTCTATGGCTACACCTTC. Its translation: CASSVDHRDSLYGYTF.

The chain links TRBV6-1 to TRBJ1-2; tentative D call: TRBD1 (6 bases). Germline lookup yields CDR1 MNHNS and CDR2 SASEGT. This CDR3 region has 15 residues. V was cut by 1 base and J by 6 bases, with 15 bases left in between. CDR3 region: CASSEVVWGQDGYTF. CDR3 in DNA: TGTGCCAGCAGTGAAGTGGTCTGGGGGCAGGATGGCTACACCTTC.